This TCR beta chain was identified in a study of long-term antiretroviral therapy in people with HIV. V was pared by 4 bases and J by 4 bases, with 9 bases between. Per germline, CDR1 SGDLS and CDR2 YYNGEE. CDR3 size: 13 residues. Sequencing used immunoSEQ v3.0 at survey level. Sequencing was intended to reach roughly 40,000-55,000 T-cell genomes per sample. Only in-frame clones appear in the TCRdb table, and some are missing; sequencing was by immunoSEQ multiplex PCR. The sample holds under 30,000 clones; 70% to 85% are singletons and the top ten take around 11%. Turning to this clone: What it binds is not known.

Study outcomes and limitations: Despite increasing after ART, diversity remained lower than that of transplant donor controls.

The origin of this receptor is a man aged 18 to 29 with HIV. The J gene is TRBJ1-5, the V gene TRBV9; D uncertain. Sequenced material: unsorted PBMCs, taken 0.8 years before starting antiretroviral therapy. Here the CDR3 reads CASSQEGNQPQHF. DNA of the CDR3: TGTGCCAGCAGCCAGGAGGGAAATCAGCCCCAGCATTTT.